The 17 T cell receptor beta chains in this list originate from one sample, sequenced in a study of blood T cells in healthy people across ages. Together with a sample-barcoded 5' primer, a J-beta primer mix was included in a second PCR lasting about 6 to 12 cycles. TCRdb re-derived calls from the 5' RACE reads in MiXCR, one entry per CDR3 protein. This sample yields around 990,000 distinct CDR3 sequences, of which about two fifths are seen a single time; about an eighth belongs to the top ten. The sequencing input was blood. All receptors derive from a man younger than 35 in good health.

The V call is TRBV7-3, the J call TRBJ2-1, with 12 bases lining up with TRBD2. Germline CDR1 is SGHTA and CDR2 is FQGTGA. The CDR3 is made up of 16 amino acids. Trimming took 5 bases from V and 3 from J; bases not matched to a gene: 5. Here the CDR3 reads CASSGSSGGVYNEQFF. The CDR3 region has the DNA TGTGCCAGCAGCGGCTCTAGCGGGGGGGTCTACAATGAGCAGTTCTTC.

This clonotype was seen more than once but under ten times. The rearrangement joins TRBV7-2 to TRBJ2-6; D call uncertain. Germline-derived CDR1 and CDR2 are SGHTA and FQGNSA. The CDR3 is 17 amino acids. Trimming shortened V by 2 bases and J by 0 bases, and 11 bases separated the two germline ends. The CDR3: CASSLIPRSSGANVLTF. The CDR3 DNA follows: TGTGCCAGCAGCTTAATTCCCAGATCCTCTGGGGCCAACGTCCTGACTTTC.

V gene TRBV6-6 combines with J gene TRBJ2-3, with D perhaps given as TRBD1 or TRBD2 (6 bases each). This CDR3 is built from 17 residues. The germline CDR1 and CDR2 sequences are MNHNY and SVGAGI (reference sequence). The germline V and J ends were trimmed by 5 bases and 0 bases, with 18 bases remaining between them. DNA for the CDR3: TGTGCCAGCAGTACGACGAGTGGGGGGCCAAGCACAGATACGCAGTATTTT. It is translated as CASSTTSGGPSTDTQYF.

To note about this clonotype: Relative to the germline gene, one junction end is altered; a read error may explain this. The chain uses TRBV4-3 and TRBJ2-2; D is ambiguous. The CDR3 is 16 residues long. The germline CDR1 and CDR2 sequences are LGHNA and YSLEER. The CDR3, as DNA: TGCGCCAGCAGCCATATTGTAACGGAGAACGCCGGGGAGCTGTTTTTT. The encoded protein is CASSHIVTENAGELFF.

J is TRBJ1-1 and V is TRBV29-1, with D uncertain. V was pared by 4 bases and J by 3 bases, with 9 bases between. The germline gives CDR1 SQVTM, CDR2 ANQGSEA. The CDR3 is made up of 12 amino acids. In DNA form, the CDR3 reads TGCAGCGTTGTGATCCCAGACACTGAAGCTTTCTTT. Amino acids: CSVVIPDTEAFF. The full variable domain, with the rest looked up from reference TRBV29-1 and TRBJ1-1, is SAVISQKPSRDICQRGTSLTIQCQVDSQVTMMFWYRQQPGQSLTLIATANQGSEATYESGFVIDKFPISRPNLTFSTLTVSNMSPEDSSIYLCSVVIPDTEAFFGQGTRLTVV.

This clonotype appeared a single time. The chain recombines TRBV6-6 with TRBJ2-7; 8 bases line up with TRBD1. Germline trimming cut 2 bases from V and 2 bases from J; bases unmatched to any gene: 8. Per the germline V gene, CDR1 is MNHNY and CDR2 is SVGAGI (reference sequence). There are 16 residues in the CDR3. The CDR3 protein is CASSYQGQGGTYEQYF. DNA of the CDR3: TGTGCCAGCAGTTACCAAGGACAGGGTGGGACCTACGAGCAGTACTTC.

The chain carries TRBV7-9 and TRBJ1-1, with unresolved D. Between the trimmed V and J ends, which lost 4 bases and 7 bases, there was a span of 13 bases. The CDR3 extends over 13 amino acids. Germline V lookup: CDR1 SEHNR, CDR2 FQNEAQ (reference sequence). CDR3: CASSSPLSGEAFF. CDR3 nucleotide sequence: TGTGCCAGCAGCTCCCCCTTGAGTGGTGAAGCTTTCTTT.

The table lists this clonotype with a few counts. The chain combines TRBV12-3 or TRBV12-4 with TRBJ1-3; D perhaps matches TRBD1 (5 bases). The CDR3 loop spans 14 amino acids. The V and J ends lost 3 bases and 2 bases respectively, with 8 bases between them. The CDR3 nucleotides read TGTGCCAGCAGTTTGGGGGGGGCTGGAAACACCATATATTTT. It yields the protein CASSLGGAGNTIYF.

The rearrangement uses TRBV5-1 and TRBJ2-4, with D perhaps TRBD1 or TRBD2 (7 bases each). The assigned J gene may be wrong: the sequence end matches TRBJ2-5 better. Germline-derived CDR1 and CDR2 are SGHRS and YFSETQ. The CDR3 totals 15 residues. CDR3 amino acids: CASSSNPGGEETQYF. CDR3 DNA: TGCGCCAGCAGCTCCAACCCAGGGGGGGAAGAGACCCAGTACTTC.

There are many counts of this clonotype. The J gene is TRBJ2-3, the V gene TRBV5-1; 10 nucleotides line up with TRBD1. The CDR3 has 16 residues. CDR1 SGHRS and CDR2 YFSETQ come from the germline V gene. V gave up 4 bases and J gave up 4 bases; unmatched junction bases: 9. CDR3 amino acids: CASSLTGGDGSDTQYF. Here the CDR3 DNA reads TGCGCCAGCAGCCTGACAGGGGGCGATGGATCAGATACGCAGTATTTT.

The rearrangement uses TRBV6-4 and TRBJ2-2; D unresolved. CDR1 MRHNA and CDR2 SNTAGT come from the germline V gene. This CDR3 comprises 14 residues. Trimming removed 8 bases at V and 0 bases at J, with 10 bases between. CDR3 sequence reads: CASRWSANTGELFF. The CDR3 DNA sequence: TGTGCCAGCCGCTGGTCGGCGAACACCGGGGAGCTGTTTTTT.

Worth noting for this clonotype: Compared with germline, one end of the junction differs, possibly owing to a read error. The chain employs TRBV7-7 and TRBJ1-4, with a weak D call TRBD1 (5 bases). From germline, CDR1 is SSHAT and CDR2 FNYEAQ (reference sequence). The CDR3 runs 15 residues. This CDR3 is CASSLGALGNEKLFF. In nucleotides, the CDR3 is TGTGCTAGCAGCTTAGGGGCCTTGGGCAATGAAAAACTGTTTTTT. Variable domain in full (rest from reference TRBV7-7 and TRBJ1-4): GAGVSQSPRYKVTKRGQDVTLRCDPISSHATLYWYQQALGQGPEFLTYFNYEAQPDKSGLPSDRFSAERPEGSISTLTIQRTEQRDSAMYRCASSLGALGNEKLFFGSGTQLSVL.

This clonotype was detected ten times or more. V gene TRBV12-3 or TRBV12-4 combines with J gene TRBJ2-7; D is undetermined. This CDR3 has 13 residues. Trimming pared 3 bases from V and 4 bases from J, leaving 10 bases between. The CDR3 sequence: CASSLGGGYEQYF. The CDR3 bases are TGTGCCAGCAGTTTGGGCGGTGGATACGAGCAGTACTTC.

This chain uses TRBV9 with TRBJ2-6, with 7 bases identical to TRBD1. The CDR3 covers 17 residues. V was pared by 1 base and J by 4 bases, with 8 bases of the junction left unmatched. From germline, CDR1 is SGDLS and CDR2 YYNGEE. The CDR3 bases are TGTGCCAGCAGCGTACCCAAGACAGGGACAGGGGCCAACGTCCTGACTTTC. Translated: CASSVPKTGTGANVLTF.

The gene calls are TRBV27 and TRBJ1-1, with D possibly being TRBD1 (6 bases). V lost 4 bases and J lost 0, with 12 bases in between. Germline lookup yields CDR1 MNHEY and CDR2 SMNVEV (reference sequence). The CDR3 length is 15 residues. CDR3 sequence (DNA): TGTGCCAGCAGTTCAGGACAGACGTTGAACACTGAAGCTTTCTTT. Protein product: CASSSGQTLNTEAFF.

In its sample, this clonotype was seen a few times. This sequence joins TRBV20-1 and TRBJ2-5; D possibly uses TRBD1 or TRBD2 (6 bases each). This CDR3 is built from 12 residues. The germline gives CDR1 DFQATT, CDR2 SNEGSKA (reference sequence). The V end lost 3 bases, the J end lost 11 bases, and 16 bases lay between the germline ends. The CDR3 bases are TGCAGTGCTAGTACTACAGGGACTGAGCAGTACTTC. This gives the protein CSASTTGTEQYF.

This clonotype was detected a few times. V is TRBV24-1 and J is TRBJ2-5; 8 positions match TRBD2. Germline V gene lookup returns CDR1 KGHDR and CDR2 SFDVKD. This CDR3 spans 15 amino acids. Losses at the gene ends were 2 bases for V and 11 bases for J; bases not matched to a gene: 12. The CDR3 DNA follows: TGTGCCACCAGTGATTGGCGGGGGGTCTACAATGAGCAGTACTTC. It codes for CATSDWRGVYNEQYF.